A selection of T cell receptor beta chains follows, all from one sample in a study of cytomegalovirus exposure and HLA in healthy donors. TCRdb's copy holds only in-frame clones and misses some; the assay was immunoSEQ multiplex PCR. Of some 140,000 clones listed, around 80% were seen once; the top ten hold 4%. Specimen: PBMCs. The origin of the receptors is a woman aged 40 to 50 in good health and CMV-seronegative. Both conserved end residues are part of each CDR3. The D gene is left open where the match is weak. Where a row states a size, it is once, few, many or the class of an expanded clone; other rows omit it.

TRBV2	TRBJ2-5	-	-	TGTGCCAGCAGTCCTTTTTCGGACAAGGAGACCCAGTACTTC	CASSPFSDKETQYF
TRBV4-1	TRBJ2-1	-	-	TGCGCCAGCAGCCAATTGGCCGGGGATGAGCAGTTCTTC	CASSQLAGDEQFF
TRBV7-9	TRBJ1-4	-	-	TGTGCCAGCAGCTTGGGGGTGGGGGGGATGGAGACCGAAAAACTGTTTTTT	CASSLGVGGMETEKLFF
TRBV6-5	TRBJ1-4	-	-	TGTGCCAGCAGTTACCTAGGTGAAAAACTGTTTTTT	CASSYLGEKLFF
TRBV7-6	TRBJ1-4	-	few	TGTGCCAGCAGCTCCTCGGACACCGTGGGTGAAAAACTGTTTTTT	CASSSSDTVGEKLFF
TRBV5-1	TRBJ1-2	-	-	TGCGCCAGCAGCAGTCAACCCTGGGAGGGCTATGGCTACACCTTC	CASSSQPWEGYGYTF
TRBV5-4	TRBJ2-7	-	-	TGTGCCAGCAGCCCGGCGGGACCCAGATACGAGCAGTACTTC	CASSPAGPRYEQYF
TRBV7-2	TRBJ2-5	TRBD2	-	TGTGCCAGCAGCTTAGTAACGGGAGGAGAGACCCAGTACTTC	CASSLVTGGETQYF
TRBV5-6	TRBJ2-3	TRBD2	-	TGTGCCAGCAGCGAGGGACTAGATCTTTCAGATACGCAGTATTTT	CASSEGLDLSDTQYF
TRBV27	TRBJ1-5	-	-	TGTGCCAGCAGTTTGGCCGGGACTACTAATCAGCCCCAGCATTTT	CASSLAGTTNQPQHF
TRBV20-1	TRBJ2-1	-	once	TGCAGTGGACAGGACAAAGAGCAGTTCTTC	CSGQDKEQFF
TRBV5-4	TRBJ2-2	-	-	TGTGCCAGCAGCGAGCCAGCGGGACACGGGGAGCTGTTTTTT	CASSEPAGHGELFF
TRBV6-5	TRBJ2-3	TRBD1	-	TGTGCCAGCGGGGGACAGGGAATGACAGATACGCAGTATTTT	CASGGQGMTDTQYF
TRBV7-6	TRBJ1-6	-	-	TGTGCCAGCAGCTTAGACGCGGTCTCCTCCTATAATTCACCCCTCCACTTT	CASSLDAVSSYNSPLHF
TRBV7-9	TRBJ1-4	-	-	TGTGCCAGCAGCCGAGAACAGGGTGAAAAACTGTTTTTT	CASSREQGEKLFF
TRBV27	TRBJ2-1	TRBD2	-	TGTGCCCCAGGGAGGGAGTATGAGCAGTTCTTC	CAPGREYEQFF
TRBV10-2	TRBJ2-7	TRBD1	-	TGCGCCAGCAGTGAGACCCGACAGGGGGGGGACGAGCAGTACTTC	CASSETRQGGDEQYF
TRBV7-8	TRBJ1-1	TRBD1	-	TGTGCCAGCAGCGAAACAGGGGTTACTGAAGCTTTCTTT	CASSETGVTEAFF
TRBV28	TRBJ1-5	-	-	TGTGCCAGCAGCGTTAGCAATCAGCCCCAGCATTTT	CASSVSNQPQHF
TRBV6-5	TRBJ1-5	-	-	TGTGCCAGCAGTTACTCGAGGGTCGATCAGCCCCAGCATTTT	CASSYSRVDQPQHF
TRBV5-1	TRBJ1-4	TRBD1	-	TGCGCCAGCAGCTTAGACAGGGGTAGACAACTGTTTTTT	CASSLDRGRQLFF
TRBV7-9	TRBJ1-2	-	few	TGTGCCAGCAGCTTATCCCGGACAGACCTGGATTATGGCTACACCTTC	CASSLSRTDLDYGYTF
TRBV29-1	TRBJ2-7	TRBD2	-	TGCAGCGTTGGGGGGGGGAGCTACGAGCAGTACTTC	CSVGGGSYEQYF
TRBV7-9	TRBJ1-6	-	-	TGTGCCAGCAGCTTATCTGGCGGGAATTCACCCCTCCACTTT	CASSLSGGNSPLHF
TRBV30	TRBJ1-1	-	-	TGTGCCTGGATCCCGGGGGGGCTTGTCACTGAAGCTTTCTTT	CAWIPGGLVTEAFF
TRBV5-6	TRBJ2-5	TRBD1	-	TGTGCCAGCAGCGGGGGACAGGGAGCCTGGCAAGAGACCCAGTACTTC	CASSGGQGAWQETQYF
TRBV5-1	TRBJ2-3	TRBD1	-	TGCGCCAGCAGCTTGAGGGGGCTCGGCACAGATACGCAGTATTTT	CASSLRGLGTDTQYF
TRBV7-9	TRBJ2-7	-	-	TGTGCCAGCAGTCCTAGCTACGAGCAGTACTTC	CASSPSYEQYF
TRBV27	TRBJ2-7	TRBD2	-	TGTGCCAGCAGTTTACGGCGGGGGGCCACCTACGAGCAGTACTTC	CASSLRRGATYEQYF
TRBV2	TRBJ1-2	-	-	TGTGCCAGCAACGACGCCCCCGGGGTAGGCTACACCTTC	CASNDAPGVGYTF
TRBV11-3	TRBJ1-4	-	-	TGTGCCAGCAGCTTAGCCGGGGGTCAGAATGAAAAACTGTTTTTT	CASSLAGGQNEKLFF
TRBV5-1	TRBJ2-3	TRBD2	once	TGCGCCAGCAGCGCAGGCGGCGGGAGGACAGATACGCAGTATTTT	CASSAGGGRTDTQYF
TRBV5-1	TRBJ1-2	TRBD1	few	TGCGCCAGCAGCTATGGCCAGGGGGCAGATGGCTACACCTTC	CASSYGQGADGYTF
TRBV27	TRBJ1-6	TRBD1	-	TGTGCCAGCAGTTTTTACCCGACAGGGTCGGGATCACCCCTCCACTTT	CASSFYPTGSGSPLHF
TRBV6-5	TRBJ2-7	TRBD1	few	TGTGCCAGCACCCTTAGGACAGGTCGGAGGCAGTACTTC	CASTLRTGRRQYF
TRBV6-5	TRBJ2-5	TRBD1	-	TGTGCCAGCAGCTTAGGGACAGGAGAGACCCAGTACTTC	CASSLGTGETQYF
TRBV5-6	TRBJ2-1	TRBD2	-	TGTGCCAGCAGCTTCACTAGCGGGATCATTCATGAGCAGTTCTTC	CASSFTSGIIHEQFF
TRBV28	TRBJ2-7	-	-	TGTGCCAGCAGTTTGGTCGGGTACGAGCAGTACTTC	CASSLVGYEQYF
TRBV2	TRBJ1-5	-	-	TGTGCCAGCAGTGTTATGGGGGGTCAGCCCCAGCATTTT	CASSVMGGQPQHF
TRBV6-1	TRBJ1-2	TRBD1	-	TGTGCCAGCAGTGCCGGGGACAGCACCGACTATGGCTACACCTTC	CASSAGDSTDYGYTF
TRBV2	TRBJ1-5	-	-	TGTGCCAGCAGTTACGGGTACAATCAGCCCCAGCATTTT	CASSYGYNQPQHF
TRBV6-5	TRBJ2-1	TRBD1	-	TGTGCCAGCAGTTACGCAGGGGGCTCTAACAATGAGCAGTTCTTC	CASSYAGGSNNEQFF
TRBV18	TRBJ2-5	-	-	TGTGCCAGCTCACCTACCGGACAGAAACAAGAGACCCAGTACTTC	CASSPTGQKQETQYF
TRBV4-1	TRBJ2-3	-	few	TGCGCCAGCAGCCTTCGCGGACTCAGCACAGATACGCAGTATTTT	CASSLRGLSTDTQYF
TRBV29-1	TRBJ1-4	-	once	TGCAGCGTCGAGGGTCTCTCGGGCAGTGAAAAACTGTTTTTT	CSVEGLSGSEKLFF
TRBV29-1	TRBJ1-2	-	-	TGCAGCGTGGTCCCCTGGAGAGGTGGCTACACCTTC	CSVVPWRGGYTF
TRBV11-1	TRBJ2-7	-	-	TGTGCCAGCAGCGACGGATGGACTTACTACTACGAGCAGTACTTC	CASSDGWTYYYEQYF
TRBV5-4	TRBJ1-2	TRBD1	-	TGTGCCAGCAGCCGACAGGGAGACTATGGCTACACCTTC	CASSRQGDYGYTF
TRBV5-1	TRBJ2-3	-	-	TGCGCCAGCAGCCTCCCCGAAGCCACTAGCACAGATACGCAGTATTTT	CASSLPEATSTDTQYF
TRBV6-5	TRBJ2-5	TRBD1	-	TGTGCCAGCCGGGGACAGGTTCCGGAGACCCAGTACTTC	CASRGQVPETQYF